This T cell receptor (beta chain) was retrieved from a study of T cell repertoires in cytomegalovirus infection. TCRdb itself ran the reads through MiXCR, one entry per CDR3 protein. Here the sample spans fewer than 200,000 distinct CDR3 sequences, roughly 14% being singletons. The germline V gene has CDR1 SGHTA and CDR2 FQGNSA. The trim removed 6 bases at V and 6 bases at J, leaving 9 bases unmatched. CDR3 length: 15 amino acids. This clonotype was recorded at least ten times. Input material: PBMCs. The TCR sequence derives from a human donor in good health (CMV status not recorded). Some clones in this sample may be carry-over from other donors' samples. The genes are TRBV7-2 and TRBJ1-5; 9 bases match TRBD1. DNA for the CDR3: TGTGCCAGCAGTTGGGACAGGGTAAGGGGTCAGCCCCAGCATTTT. It encodes CASSWDRVRGQPQHF. Combining the CDR3 with reference TRBV7-2 and TRBJ1-5 gives the whole variable domain GAGVSQSPSNKVTEKGKDVELRCDPISGHTALYWYRQSLGQGLEFLIYFQGNSAPDKSGLPSDRFSAERTGGSVSTLTIQRTQQEDSAVYLCASSWDRVRGQPQHFGDGTRLSIL.